A single sample is the source of the 27 T cell receptor beta chains below, sequenced in a study of preoperative IRX-2 immunotherapy in early breast cancer. Clones were read by immunoSEQ multiplex PCR, and TCRdb kept only the in-frame ones, dropping some. The sample contains about 32,000 clones, around four fifths of which appear only once. This sample's treatment: preoperative locoregional IRX-2 cytokine immunotherapy. The sequencing here drew on lymph node tissue, taken from a patient treated with IRX-2 immunotherapy. These receptor sequences come from a human donor with breast cancer.

This clone showed up just once. The gene calls are TRBV19 and TRBJ1-5, with 8 nucleotides matching TRBD1. This CDR3 is built from 14 residues. From germline, CDR1 is LNHDA and CDR2 SQIVND (reference sequence). Unmatched junction bases numbered 5, after V lost 3 bases and J lost 7 bases. The CDR3 loop is CASSIRDRGQPQHF. CDR3 in DNA: TGTGCCAGTAGTATCCGCGACAGGGGACAGCCCCAGCATTTT.

The CDR3 reads CASSPRAPQETQYF. The DNA of the CDR3 is TGTGCCAGCTCACCACGAGCTCCACAAGAGACCCAGTACTTC. The J gene is TRBJ2-5, the V gene TRBV18; no clear D. The length of the CDR3 is 14 residues. The germline gives CDR1 KGHSH, CDR2 LQKENI. The V end lost 1 base, the J end lost 2 bases, and 8 bases lay between the germline ends.

The chain uses TRBV6-8 and TRBJ2-7; 9 bases agree with TRBD2. CDR3 length: 14 residues. Germline CDR1 reads MNHGY; CDR2 reads SAAAGT. V lost 6 bases, J lost 3 bases, and 6 bases stayed unmatched. The CDR3 DNA sequence: TGTGCCAGCAGATCAGCGGGAGGTTTCTACGAGCAGTACTTC. Its protein product is CASRSAGGFYEQYF.

The chain uses TRBV5-1 and TRBJ2-1, with D unclear. In germline, CDR1 is SGHRS, CDR2 YFSETQ. This CDR3 is built from 16 residues. V was pared by 0 bases and J by 0 bases, with 10 bases between. The DNA of the CDR3 is TGCGCCAGCAGCTTGGCCGTGGGATTCTCCTACAATGAGCAGTTCTTC. This gives the protein CASSLAVGFSYNEQFF.

The V gene is TRBV19, the J gene TRBJ2-7, with TRBD2 matching 12 bases. Germline CDR1 and CDR2: LNHDA and SQIVND (reference sequence). V shed 1 base, J shed 0 bases, and the junction held 10 bases outside the gene matches. This CDR3 spans 19 amino acids. The CDR3 region has the DNA TGTGCCAGTAGTATAGCTGACATCGCGACTAGCGGGAGCTCCTACGAGCAGTACTTC. Its protein is CASSIADIATSGSSYEQYF.

This clone has just one count. The genes are TRBV18 and TRBJ2-7, with D tentatively TRBD1 (5 bases). V shed 1 base and J shed 5 bases, with 12 bases lying between them. The CDR3 spans 14 residues. In germline, CDR1 is KGHSH, CDR2 LQKENI. CDR3 bases: TGTGCCAGCTCACCACGACAGAAAGGGCACGAGCAGTACTTC. This gives the protein CASSPRQKGHEQYF.

The gene calls are TRBV30 and TRBJ1-5, with TRBD1 matching 7 bases. The germline V gene has CDR1 GTSNPN and CDR2 SVGIG (reference sequence). V lost 2 bases, J lost 4 bases, and 11 bases stayed unmatched. This CDR3 has 16 amino acids. The CDR3 protein is CAWSYRGMYRNQPQHF. The CDR3 nucleotides read TGTGCCTGGAGTTACAGGGGAATGTATCGGAATCAGCCCCAGCATTTT. Combining the CDR3 with reference TRBV30 and TRBJ1-5 gives the whole variable domain SQTIHQWPATLVQPVGSPLSLECTVEGTSNPNLYWYRQAAGRGLQLLFYSVGIGQISSEVPQNLSASRPQDRQFILSSKKLLLSDSGFYLCAWSYRGMYRNQPQHFGDGTRLSIL.

This sequence joins TRBV6-8 and TRBJ2-3, with D tentatively TRBD1 or TRBD2 (6 bases each). This CDR3 is 13 amino acids long. V lost 8 bases and J 7 bases, leaving 16 bases between the germline ends. CDR1 MNHGY and CDR2 SAAAGT come from the germline V gene. CDR3 coding DNA: TGTGCCAGCGGGCAGGGGACTGGGTATACGCAGTATTTT. Its translation: CASGQGTGYTQYF.

This clone was observed once. The rearrangement uses TRBV19 and TRBJ1-1; 7 bases match TRBD1. The CDR3 length is 14 residues. Trimming removed 7 bases from V and 8 bases from J; junction bases left unmatched: 13. Per the germline V gene, CDR1 is LNHDA and CDR2 is SQIVND (reference sequence). CDR3 residues: CASNPDRDRREAFF. The CDR3 nucleotides are TGTGCCAGTAATCCCGACAGGGACCGCCGCGAAGCTTTCTTT.

This clone was seen only a few times. This rearrangement joins TRBV9 to TRBJ1-2, with 7 bases lining up with TRBD1. Germline V CDR1 and CDR2: SGDLS, YYNGEE. V was pared by 4 bases and J by 3 bases, with 12 bases of the junction left unmatched. The CDR3 spans 16 residues. CDR3: CASSRGLGTAHYGYTF. The CDR3 DNA follows: TGTGCCAGCAGCAGAGGCCTCGGGACAGCACACTATGGCTACACCTTC. The full variable domain, with the rest looked up from reference TRBV9 and TRBJ1-2, is DSGVTQTPKHLITATGQRVTLRCSPRSGDLSVYWYQQSLDQGLQFLIQYYNGEERAKGNILERFSAQQFPDLHSELNLSSLELGDSALYFCASSRGLGTAHYGYTFGSGTRLTVV.

This clone has a single count. The V call is TRBV19, the J call TRBJ2-4; 7 bases are shared with TRBD2. V was pared by 4 bases and J by 6 bases, with 9 bases of the junction left unmatched. The CDR3 spans 15 residues. From germline, CDR1 is LNHDA and CDR2 SQIVND (reference sequence). The CDR3 nucleotides read TGTGCCAGTAGTACCCAGGCCACGGGAGGAAACATTCAGTACTTC. It is translated as CASSTQATGGNIQYF.

This clone was picked up a small number of times. V is TRBV19 and J is TRBJ1-1; no clear D. The germline V gene has CDR1 LNHDA and CDR2 SQIVND (reference sequence). V was cut by 3 bases and J by 0 bases, with 8 bases left in between. CDR3 length: 14 residues. This CDR3 is CASSILQMNTEAFF. Here the CDR3 DNA reads TGTGCCAGTAGTATTTTACAGATGAACACTGAAGCTTTCTTT.

J is TRBJ1-6 and V is TRBV23-1; 7 nucleotides match TRBD1. TRBV23-1 is treated as an ORF (open reading frame) with a function not yet certain. The V segment lost 6 bases and the J segment 10 bases; nucleotides outside the gene matches: 12. There are 15 residues in the CDR3. The DNA for the CDR3 is TGCGCCAGCAGCAGCACCGACAGGGTAGCATCACCCCTCCACTTT. Translation gives CASSSTDRVASPLHF.

The CDR3 protein is CAWGQGGGYTF. The CDR3 coding sequence is TGTGCCTGGGGACAGGGAGGCGGCTACACCTTC. This rearrangement joins TRBV30 to TRBJ1-2, with 8 bases lining up with TRBD1. The trim removed 5 bases at V and 8 bases at J, leaving 4 bases unmatched. This CDR3 is built from 11 residues. Germline V lookup: CDR1 GTSNPN, CDR2 SVGIG (reference sequence).

The chain combines TRBV5-1 with TRBJ2-3, with D perhaps given as TRBD1 or TRBD2 (5 bases each). V lost 4 bases to trimming and J lost 7 bases, with 16 bases between them. The V gene's germline CDR1 is SGHRS and CDR2 YFSETQ. The length of the CDR3 is 14 residues. The chain's CDR3 is CASSKDLGGYTQYF. CDR3 DNA: TGCGCCAGCAGCAAAGACCTTGGGGGATATACGCAGTATTTT.

The chain uses TRBV5-1 and TRBJ2-7; 7 positions match TRBD1. Looked up from germline, CDR1 is SGHRS and CDR2 is YFSETQ. V shed 4 bases, J shed 0 bases, and the junction held 4 bases outside the gene matches. This CDR3 is built from 14 residues. CDR3 sequence (DNA): TGCGCCAGCAGCCAATACAGGGGCTCCTACGAGCAGTACTTC. Its protein is CASSQYRGSYEQYF.

The CDR3: CASRLGGYNQPQHF. CDR3 sequence (DNA): TGTGCCAGTAGGTTGGGCGGATATAATCAGCCCCAGCATTTT. The J gene is TRBJ1-5, the V gene TRBV19; D is ambiguous. Germline assignment: CDR1 LNHDA and CDR2 SQIVND (reference sequence). With 6 bases removed from V and 4 bases from J, the gap between germline ends came to 13 bases. This CDR3 spans 14 amino acids.

The chain joins TRBV30 to TRBJ1-1, with 10 nucleotides matching TRBD1. From germline, CDR1 is GTSNPN and CDR2 SVGIG (reference sequence). This CDR3 comprises 15 residues. The J segment lost 1 base and the V segment lost 2 bases, leaving 4 bases of the junction unmatched. CDR3: CAWSYGTGANTEAFF. In nucleotides, the CDR3 is TGTGCCTGGAGTTACGGGACAGGGGCGAACACTGAAGCTTTCTTT.

The rearrangement links TRBV4-3 to TRBJ2-7, with D unclear. The ends were cut back, 1 base at V and 2 bases at J, with 9 bases in the middle. The germline CDR1 and CDR2 sequences are LGHNA and YSLEER. The CDR3 length is 14 residues. The CDR3 bases are TGCGCCAGCAGCCAAGTTAAGGGAACCTACGAGCAGTACTTC. Its translation is CASSQVKGTYEQYF.

V usage is TRBV18 and J usage is TRBJ2-7, with D unresolved. The ends were cut back, 2 bases at V and 5 bases at J, with 13 bases in the middle. Germline CDR1 KGHSH, CDR2 LQKENI. This CDR3 has 14 residues. The chain's CDR3 is CASSPGPLSNEQYF. In nucleotides, the CDR3 is TGTGCCAGCTCACCAGGGCCCTTATCCAACGAGCAGTACTTC.

This clone occurred a few times. This rearrangement joins TRBV6-8 to TRBJ1-1; D is ambiguous. V lost 4 bases to trimming and J lost 0 bases, with 3 bases between them. The CDR3 has 12 amino acids. Germline V gives CDR1 MNHGY, CDR2 SAAAGT. The CDR3 loop reads CASSSMNTEAFF. CDR3 bases: TGTGCCAGCAGTTCCATGAACACTGAAGCTTTCTTT.

This chain links TRBV9 with TRBJ1-2; D ambiguous. Germline V gene lookup returns CDR1 SGDLS and CDR2 YYNGEE. This CDR3 region has 12 residues. V was trimmed by 4 bases and J by 6 bases, leaving 10 bases between them. The CDR3 loop reads CASSPLSHGYTF. In nucleotides, the CDR3 is TGTGCCAGCAGCCCCCTATCCCATGGCTACACCTTC.

V and J are TRBV18 and TRBJ2-5; D possibly matches TRBD1 or TRBD2 (5 bases each). The CDR3 covers 15 residues. Germline V gives CDR1 KGHSH, CDR2 LQKENI. V lost 3 bases, J lost 5 bases, and 16 bases lay in between. In DNA form, the CDR3 reads TGTGCCAGCTCACCTCAACCGGGGCGACGGGAGACCCAGTACTTC. Residues: CASSPQPGRRETQYF.

The gene calls are TRBV28 and TRBJ2-4, with TRBD2 matching over 16 bases. This CDR3 region has 16 residues. Germline V gene data show CDR1 as MDHEN and CDR2 as SYDVKM. The V segment lost 4 bases and the J segment 8 bases; nucleotides outside the gene matches: 5. CDR3 nucleotide sequence: TGTGCCAGCAGTTCGACCGGGACTAGCGGGAGGGACATTCAGTACTTC. Amino acids: CASSSTGTSGRDIQYF.

The J gene is TRBJ1-4, the V gene TRBV28, with 10 bases aligning to TRBD1. The CDR3 length is 14 residues. Germline V gene lookup returns CDR1 MDHEN and CDR2 SYDVKM. Losses at the gene ends were 5 bases for V and 8 bases for J; bases not matched to a gene: 5. In nucleotides, the CDR3 is TGTGCCAGCAGTCCACCGGGACAGGGGGAAAAACTGTTTTTT. Protein: CASSPPGQGEKLFF.

The rearrangement joins TRBV29-1 to TRBJ1-2, with 9 bases fitting TRBD1. The CDR3 consists of 16 residues. J gave up 6 bases and V 7 bases, and 18 bases lay outside the gene matches. In germline, CDR1 is SQVTM, CDR2 ANQGSEA. Written as DNA, the CDR3 is TGCAGCGCCGGAGGGGGACAGGGTGCTTGGTCCGATGGCTACACCTTC. This codes for CSAGGGQGAWSDGYTF.

The CDR3 is CASGVGTGGPYEQYF. The CDR3 DNA follows: TGTGCCAGTGGCGTTGGGACAGGGGGGCCCTACGAGCAGTACTTC. This sequence joins TRBV27 and TRBJ2-7; 11 nucleotides line up with TRBD1. This CDR3 is built from 15 residues. V dropped 9 bases and J dropped 2; count of bases not matched to a gene: 9. Germline values: CDR1 MNHEY, CDR2 SMNVEV (reference sequence).